The 7 T cell receptor beta chains given below trace back to one sample, sequenced in a study of blood T cell repertoires in COVID-19 (dated by TCRdb to the early 2020s). Library preparation was by the immunoSEQ multiplex PCR assay. The immuneACCESS repertoire file appears here via TCRdb, limited to in-frame rearrangements. These files lack a portion of the clones; in checked studies, under half of the deficit traces to unresolved V genes, and the cause of the others is not known. Counted in this sample were 300,000 to 350,000 clones; around 90% of them appeared once. About 3.5% of the sample comes from the top ten. What was sequenced was peripheral blood. The source is a woman younger than 35 who had recovered from COVID-19.

V gene TRBV14 combines with J gene TRBJ1-1, with no clear D. CDR3 size: 13 residues. Germline lookup yields CDR1 SGHDN and CDR2 FVKESK. V shed 0 bases and J shed 2 bases, with 4 bases lying between them. CDR3 DNA: TGTGCCAGCAGCCAAGATACTAACACTGAAGCTTTCTTT. This codes for CASSQDTNTEAFF.

The chain uses TRBV4-1 and TRBJ1-1, with 8 nucleotides matching TRBD1. Germline CDR1 MGHRA, CDR2 YSYEKL. The CDR3 covers 15 residues. V was clipped by 4 bases and J by 4 bases; unmatched bases: 8. The CDR3 region is CASSPTPTGGTEAFF. The CDR3 coding sequence is TGCGCCAGCAGCCCGACCCCTACAGGGGGCACTGAAGCTTTCTTT.

The V call is TRBV5-1, the J call TRBJ2-1; a weak D match, TRBD1 (5 bases). The CDR3 runs 12 residues. Trimming removed 4 bases from V and 9 bases from J, with 11 bases in between. The germline V gene has CDR1 SGHRS and CDR2 YFSETQ. In DNA form, the CDR3 reads TGCGCCAGCAGCCTCTTCGACAGTGAGCAGTTCTTC. This gives the protein CASSLFDSEQFF.

The chain employs TRBV7-2 and TRBJ2-2, with unresolved D. Trimming removed 1 base from V and 5 bases from J, with 8 bases in between. This CDR3 is built from 14 residues. CDR1 is SGHTA and CDR2 is FQGNSA in the germline V gene. CDR3 DNA: TGTGCCAGCAGCTTAGGGGCCAGGACCGGGGAGCTGTTTTTT. Encoded protein: CASSLGARTGELFF.

V gene TRBV7-9 combines with J gene TRBJ1-2, with D hard to call. The CDR3 has 10 residues. Germline lookup yields CDR1 SEHNR and CDR2 FQNEAQ (reference sequence). V lost 5 bases and J lost 13, with 11 bases in between. CDR3 DNA: TGTGCCAGCAGCCGCCAGGACTCCACCTTC. This translates into CASSRQDSTF.

The V call is TRBV5-1, the J call TRBJ2-5; maybe TRBD1 (7 bases). The germline V gene has CDR1 SGHRS and CDR2 YFSETQ. This CDR3 is 15 amino acids long. The germline V and J ends were trimmed by 3 bases and 4 bases, with 16 bases remaining between them. CDR3 in amino acids: CASSSEGASAETQYF. CDR3 DNA sequence: TGCGCCAGCAGCTCGGAGGGGGCTTCAGCAGAGACCCAGTACTTC.

This sequence joins TRBV10-1 and TRBJ2-3; 7 bases line up with TRBD1. The CDR3 is made up of 17 amino acids. Germline CDR1 and CDR2: WNHNN and SYGVQD (reference sequence). V was clipped by 0 bases and J by 0 bases; unmatched bases: 6. Here the CDR3 DNA reads TGCGCCAGCAGTGAGTCTAGACAGGGATTAAGCACAGATACGCAGTATTTT. Its protein is CASSESRQGLSTDTQYF.